The rows below give T cell receptor beta chains drawn from one sample of a study of response to subunit inactivated influenza vaccine. TCRdb itself ran the RT-PCR reads through MiXCR, one entry per CDR3 protein. The sample has over 450,000 distinct CDR3 sequences, 10% to 15% seen once. Sequenced material: PBMCs from blood, taken more than 35 days after vaccination. Every receptor here comes from a man aged 50 or older who received an inactivated influenza vaccine. CDR3s include the opening cysteine and the closing phenylalanine or tryptophan. A D gene is named only where the DNA matches it firmly. A clone size is listed for some rows: how often the clone was seen (once, few, many), or a class if it is expanded.

J | size | D | V | CDR3 | DNA
TRBJ2-3 | few | . | TRBV10-3 | CAISQRLSGGRADTQYF | TGTGCCATCAGTCAACGCTTGTCAGGGGGGAGGGCAGATACGCAGTATTTT
TRBJ1-6 | few | TRBD1 | TRBV11-2 | CASSQGQLNSPLHF | TGTGCCAGCAGCCAGGGACAGCTTAATTCACCCCTCCACTTT
TRBJ2-7 | few | . | TRBV7-8 | CASSPPGRVKGHEQYF | TGTGCCAGCAGCCCCCCTGGTAGGGTGAAAGGCCACGAGCAGTACTTC
TRBJ2-5 | . | . | TRBV20-1 | CSAIGEKETQYF | TGCAGTGCTATTGGAGAAAAAGAGACCCAGTACTTC
TRBJ2-1 | . | TRBD2 | TRBV7-8 | CASSLVGLASSYNEQFF | TGTGCCAGCAGCTTAGTCGGACTAGCCTCCTCCTACAATGAGCAGTTCTTC
TRBJ2-5 | once | . | TRBV20-1 | CSAPRAASRGTQYF | TGCAGTGCACCCCGGGCGGCTAGCAGAGGGACCCAGTACTTC
TRBJ2-2 | few | . | TRBV6-1 | CASSPDRQNTGELFF | TGTGCCAGCAGCCCGGACAGACAAAACACCGGGGAGCTGTTTTTT
TRBJ2-1 | . | . | TRBV20-1 | CSSRGHAPGSSYNEQFF | TGCAGTTCTAGGGGCCATGCGCCGGGCTCCTCCTACAATGAGCAGTTCTTC
TRBJ2-1 | many | . | TRBV14 | CASSHAPGLGTYNEQFF | TGTGCCAGCAGCCATGCACCGGGACTCGGTACCTACAATGAGCAGTTCTTC
TRBJ1-1 | . | . | TRBV7-2 | CASSLMQGRTEAFF | TGTGCCAGCAGCTTAATGCAGGGAAGAACTGAAGCTTTCTTT
TRBJ2-3 | few | TRBD1 | TRBV2 | CASSGPWTGTTDTQYF | TGTGCCAGCAGTGGTCCCTGGACAGGGACCACAGATACGCAGTATTTT
TRBJ2-1 | few | TRBD2 | TRBV29-1 | CSVASLAGANEQFF | TGCAGCGTTGCATCGCTAGCGGGAGCCAATGAGCAGTTCTTC
TRBJ1-1 | . | . | TRBV12-3/TRBV12-4 | CASSLARPSKAFF | TGTGCCAGCAGTTTAGCCCGACCGTCGAAAGCTTTCTTT
TRBJ2-7 | many | TRBD2 | TRBV7-2 | CASSLSGTSRYEQYF | TGTGCCAGCAGCTTATCTGGGACTAGCCGCTACGAGCAGTACTTC
TRBJ1-1 | . | . | TRBV15 | CATSRDLTEAFF | TGTGCCACCAGCAGAGATTTAACTGAAGCTTTCTTT
TRBJ2-3 | . | . | TRBV24-1 | CATRTSTGSTDTQYF | TGTGCCACCCGAACGTCTACGGGAAGCACAGATACGCAGTATTTT
TRBJ2-7 | few | . | TRBV4-2 | CASSWGPGNYEQYF | TGTGCCAGCAGCTGGGGGCCTGGGAACTACGAGCAGTACTTC
TRBJ2-1 | many | . | TRBV4-3 | CASSQDRPYEQFF | TGCGCCAGCAGCCAAGATCGCCCTTATGAGCAGTTCTTC
TRBJ2-7 | . | . | TRBV20-1 | CSARPGRMFYEQYF | TGCAGTGCTAGACCGGGACGGATGTTCTACGAGCAGTACTTC
TRBJ1-3 | few | . | TRBV6-5 | CASSYSVAGPGNTIYF | TGTGCCAGCAGTTACTCTGTGGCAGGGCCTGGAAACACCATATATTTT
TRBJ2-3 | . | TRBD2 | TRBV5-5 | CASSWGTSDSDTQYF | TGTGCCAGCAGCTGGGGGACTAGTGACTCAGATACGCAGTATTTT
TRBJ1-6 | many | . | TRBV12-3/TRBV12-4 | CASSLGSYNSPLHF | TGTGCCAGCAGTTTAGGCTCCTATAATTCACCCCTCCACTTT
TRBJ1-4 | few | . | TRBV27 | CASMPAGGEKLFF | TGTGCCAGTATGCCAGCTGGGGGGGAAAAACTGTTTTTT
TRBJ2-7 | . | . | TRBV29-1 | CSVDELGSGYEQYF | TGCAGCGTTGACGAGTTAGGGAGCGGCTACGAGCAGTACTTC
TRBJ2-3 | few | . | TRBV29-1 | CSVRRDTDTQYF | TGCAGCGTTCGGCGAGACACAGATACGCAGTATTTT
TRBJ2-3 | few | TRBD1 | TRBV2 | CASSDPGTGTDTQYF | TGTGCCAGCAGTGACCCCGGGACAGGCACAGATACGCAGTATTTT
TRBJ2-3 | . | . | TRBV5-1 | CASSQGTSSRTDTQYF | TGCGCCAGCAGCCAAGGGACTTCTTCCCGCACAGATACGCAGTATTTT
TRBJ2-3 | many | . | TRBV20-1 | CSAARGTVTDTQYF | TGCAGTGCGGCTCGGGGGACGGTCACAGATACGCAGTATTTT
TRBJ1-6 | few | . | TRBV12-3/TRBV12-4 | CASSLGPGRDSPLHF | TGTGCCAGCAGTTTAGGGCCGGGGAGGGATTCACCCCTCCACTTT
TRBJ1-4 | many | . | TRBV25-1 | CASSDSTAINEKLFF | TGTGCCAGCAGTGACTCGACAGCGATTAATGAAAAACTGTTTTTT
TRBJ1-1 | few | . | TRBV28 | CASSRRGTMNTEAFF | TGTGCCAGCAGTCGTCGGGGGACCATGAACACTGAAGCTTTCTTT
TRBJ2-7 | few | . | TRBV5-1 | CASSGDGIEQYF | TGCGCCAGCAGCGGGGACGGGATCGAGCAGTACTTC
TRBJ2-1 | . | . | TRBV6-2/TRBV6-3 | CASSYSFAYNEQFF | TGTGCCAGCAGTTACTCGTTCGCCTACAATGAGCAGTTCTTC
TRBJ2-5 | few | . | TRBV6-2/TRBV6-3 | CASIRGPEETQYF | TGTGCCAGCATCCGGGGACCCGAAGAGACCCAGTACTTC
TRBJ2-1 | few | . | TRBV12-3/TRBV12-4 | CASSYLAKQFF | TGTGCCAGCAGCTATCTGGCGAAGCAGTTCTTC
TRBJ2-1 | . | TRBD2 | TRBV4-3 | CASSQGYLAGGPNEQFF | TGCGCCAGCAGCCAAGGTTACCTAGCGGGGGGGCCTAATGAGCAGTTCTTC
TRBJ2-7 | . | TRBD1 | TRBV20-1 | CSARPGQGSLRNEQYF | TGCAGTGCTAGACCGGGACAGGGCTCCCTCAGGAACGAGCAGTACTTC
TRBJ2-7 | many | TRBD1 | TRBV4-3 | CASSQGSGGTGYEQYF | TGCGCCAGCAGCCAAGGATCAGGGGGCACGGGGTACGAGCAGTACTTC
TRBJ2-1 | many | TRBD1 | TRBV20-1 | CSARDPNSRTGGNEQFF | TGCAGTGCTAGAGACCCAAACTCCCGGACAGGGGGCAATGAGCAGTTCTTC
TRBJ1-5 | many | TRBD1 | TRBV4-2 | CASSQTTGVGQPQHF | TGTGCCAGCAGCCAAACGACAGGGGTTGGTCAGCCCCAGCATTTT
TRBJ1-1 | few | TRBD1 | TRBV6-1 | CASSDPGTGAEAFF | TGTGCCAGCAGTGATCCCGGGACAGGGGCTGAAGCTTTCTTT
TRBJ2-7 | . | . | TRBV28 | CASSLGRGKGGQYF | TGTGCCAGCAGTTTAGGACGCGGGAAGGGGGGACAGTACTTC
TRBJ1-2 | . | . | TRBV20-1 | CSAPDRNYGYTF | TGCAGTGCTCCGGACAGAAACTATGGCTACACCTTC
TRBJ2-7 | . | . | TRBV6-1 | CASRPINSYEQYF | TGTGCCAGCAGACCCATAAACTCCTACGAGCAGTACTTC
TRBJ2-3 | . | . | TRBV5-1 | CASSIGGTISTDTQYF | TGCGCCAGCAGCATCGGTGGGACCATAAGCACAGATACGCAGTATTTT
TRBJ1-2 | few | . | TRBV27 | CASSQGRGGDGYGYTF | TGTGCCAGCAGTCAGGGACGAGGGGGTGATGGCTATGGCTACACCTTC
TRBJ2-3 | . | TRBD2 | TRBV6-4 | CASSSGSGSDTQYF | TGTGCCAGCAGCAGCGGGAGCGGTTCAGATACGCAGTATTTT
TRBJ2-1 | few | . | TRBV29-1 | CSVEDVAVGPYNEQFF | TGCAGCGTTGAGGATGTAGCGGTTGGTCCCTACAATGAGCAGTTCTTC
TRBJ2-1 | few | TRBD2 | TRBV10-3 | CAISTTSGSPNEQFF | TGTGCCATCAGCACGACTAGCGGGAGTCCCAATGAGCAGTTCTTC